One and the same sample provided the 24 T cell receptor beta chains below, sequenced in a study of blood T cells in healthy people across ages. For the second PCR, which ran for roughly 6 to 12 cycles, a sample-barcoded 5' primer and a J-beta primer mix were used. TCRdb called the 5' RACE reads again in MiXCR, with one record for every CDR3 protein. The sample has around 1,600,000 distinct CDR3 sequences, approximately 39% seen once. Sample: blood. The receptors were gathered from a woman younger than 30 in good health.

This clonotype has more than one count but fewer than ten. The chain joins TRBV10-3 to TRBJ2-7; no firm D call. The V end was cut by 0 bases, the J end by 2 bases, with 11 bases between. Germline V gene sequence: CDR1 ENHRY, CDR2 SYGVKD. CDR3 length: 15 residues. CDR3 in DNA: TGTGCCATCAGTGAGTCGATGGCCGGTACCTACGAGCAGTACTTC. Translated: CAISESMAGTYEQYF.

V gene TRBV12-3 or TRBV12-4 combines with J gene TRBJ1-2, with D possibly matching TRBD1 (6 bases). V lost 4 bases to trimming and J lost 3 bases, with 12 bases between them. This CDR3 has 14 residues. The CDR3 region has the DNA TGTGCCAGCAGTTACCGGGACAATCACTATGGCTACACCTTC. This codes for CASSYRDNHYGYTF.

The CDR3 sequence: CASSLVAGGTSYEQYF. DNA of the CDR3: TGTGCCAGCAGCTTAGTTGCGGGAGGCACCTCCTACGAGCAGTACTTC. The chain combines TRBV7-2 with TRBJ2-7; TRBD2 aligns across 8 bases. The CDR3 runs 16 residues. Germline CDR1 is SGHTA and CDR2 is FQGNSA. V shed 1 base, J shed 0 bases, and the junction held 5 bases outside the gene matches.

This clonotype was counted between two and nine times. V usage is TRBV27 and J usage is TRBJ1-6; possibly TRBD1 for D (5 bases). Trimming stripped 3 bases from V and 6 bases from J, with 12 bases between. The CDR3 has 15 amino acids. Germline V CDR1 and CDR2: MNHEY, SMNVEV (reference sequence). The CDR3 DNA sequence: TGTGCCAGCAGTTTGGTAAAGGGGAGTAATTCACCCCTCCACTTT. This translates into CASSLVKGSNSPLHF.

The CDR3: CSVPGYNEQFF. The DNA of the CDR3 is TGCAGTGTCCCGGGCTACAATGAGCAGTTCTTC. V gene TRBV20-1 combines with J gene TRBJ2-1; D gene uncertain. The V gene lost 7 bases and the J gene lost 3 bases, with 7 bases spanning the gap. Germline CDR1 DFQATT, CDR2 SNEGSKA (reference sequence). The CDR3 has 11 residues.

The rearrangement uses TRBV7-9 and TRBJ1-5; weak D call: TRBD1 (6 bases). V dropped 5 bases and J dropped 9 bases, with 20 bases sitting between them. The V gene's germline CDR1 is SEHNR and CDR2 FQNEAQ (reference sequence). This CDR3 is 15 amino acids long. The CDR3 coding sequence is TGTGCCAGCAGCCCGAGGGGGATCCGAGACGGGCCCCAGCATTTT. Its translation: CASSPRGIRDGPQHF.

The chain combines TRBV30 with TRBJ2-3; D uncertain. The V gene's germline CDR1 is GTSNPN and CDR2 SVGIG (reference sequence). Trimming pared 3 bases from V and 6 bases from J, leaving 10 bases between. The CDR3 loop spans 12 amino acids. The CDR3 bases are TGTGCCTGGAGCCTAGGTTTCGATACGCAGTATTTT. Translating it yields CAWSLGFDTQYF.

In its sample, this clonotype was seen a few times. The chain uses TRBV28 and TRBJ2-4; D perhaps matches TRBD1 (6 bases). Judging by the DNA end, TRBJ2-7 fits better; the J call may be wrong. The CDR3 runs 12 residues. CDR1 is MDHEN, CDR2 SYDVKM, per germline. CDR3 DNA: TGTGCCAGCGGGACACCAACCTACGAGCAGTACTTC. It is translated as CASGTPTYEQYF.

On this clonotype itself: This may come from a read error, since a much larger clone is one base off. The chain combines TRBV6-2 or TRBV6-3 with TRBJ2-1; D unclear. The germline V gene has CDR1 MNHEY and CDR2 SVGEGT. The CDR3 covers 13 residues. CDR3 region: CTSSYQVGNEQFF. CDR3 nucleotides: TGTACCAGCAGTTACCAGGTGGGAAACGAGCAGTTCTTC.

In its sample, this clonotype was seen a few times. The CDR3 protein is CASTFQGVYGYTF. Here the CDR3 DNA reads TGTGCCAGCACCTTCCAAGGGGTGTATGGCTACACCTTC. This chain connects TRBV2 to TRBJ1-2, with D perhaps TRBD1 (5 bases). The V and J ends lost 7 bases and 5 bases respectively, with 14 bases between them. CDR1 and CDR2 (germline): SNHLY, FYNNEI. The CDR3 contains 13 residues.

The V gene is TRBV27, the J gene TRBJ2-7; possible D gene TRBD2, 7 bases. The V gene lost 5 bases and the J gene lost 6 bases, with 14 bases spanning the gap. The CDR3 contains 13 residues. CDR1 is MNHEY and CDR2 is SMNVEV in the germline V gene (reference sequence). CDR3 nucleotides: TGTGCCAGCAGTGTAGGGGGGGCTAGCGAGCAGTACTTC. As protein: CASSVGGASEQYF.

The chain joins TRBV20-1 to TRBJ2-1; 8 nucleotides match TRBD1. Trimming removed 5 bases from V and 9 bases from J; junction bases left unmatched: 9. CDR1 DFQATT and CDR2 SNEGSKA come from the germline V gene (reference sequence). This CDR3 is built from 13 residues. CDR3 sequence reads: CSAPGQAAAEQFF. The CDR3 DNA follows: TGCAGTGCTCCGGGACAGGCCGCCGCTGAGCAGTTCTTC.

This clonotype has just a few counts. The germline gene is not matched at one end of the junction; a read error may be the cause. The genes are TRBV7-2 and TRBJ2-7; 9 nucleotides line up with TRBD2. This CDR3 is 14 amino acids long. The germline V gene has CDR1 SGHTA and CDR2 FQGNSA. CDR3 nucleotides: TGTGCCAGCAGTTTAGCGGGAGATGGTTACGAGCAGTACTTC. It encodes CASSLAGDGYEQYF.

As to this clonotype: A much larger clone differs by one base, so this may be a read error. The J gene is TRBJ1-1, the V gene TRBV7-9; D is unresolved. Germline values: CDR1 SEHNR, CDR2 FQNEAQ (reference sequence). The CDR3 contains 11 residues. Trimming stripped 6 bases from V and 5 bases from J, with 7 bases between. CDR3 loop: CASSVETEAFF. The CDR3 nucleotides read TGTGCCAGCAGTGTGGAGACTGAAGCTTTCTTT.

The chain carries TRBV20-1 and TRBJ2-1; TRBD2 might be the D (5 bases). Trimming left V 7 bases short and J 7 bases short, with 17 bases between. Germline V lookup: CDR1 DFQATT, CDR2 SNEGSKA (reference sequence). The CDR3 consists of 13 residues. The CDR3 sequence: CSGDATWENEQFF. The DNA for the CDR3 is TGCAGTGGCGACGCGACATGGGAGAATGAGCAGTTCTTC.

The chain recombines TRBV20-1 with TRBJ1-2; D call uncertain. Germline V gives CDR1 DFQATT, CDR2 SNEGSKA (reference sequence). The CDR3 loop spans 13 amino acids. The germline V and J ends were trimmed by 6 bases and 5 bases, with 16 bases remaining between them. CDR3 in amino acids: CSAHESGEYGYTF. DNA of the CDR3: TGCAGTGCGCACGAAAGCGGGGAATATGGCTACACCTTC.

This clonotype was counted a few times. The chain combines TRBV9 with TRBJ2-1; D is possibly TRBD2 (6 bases). Germline CDR1 is SGDLS and CDR2 is YYNGEE. The V end was cut by 2 bases, the J end by 5 bases, with 17 bases between. This CDR3 comprises 16 residues. DNA for the CDR3: TGTGCCAGCAGCGTCCTGCGGGACCCCCGAAACAATGAGCAGTTCTTC. Its translation: CASSVLRDPRNNEQFF.

The chain is built from TRBV14 and TRBJ1-1; TRBD1 matches at 10 bases. CDR1 and CDR2 (germline): SGHDN, FVKESK. Unmatched junction bases numbered 8, after V lost 3 bases and J lost 4 bases. CDR3 length: 16 residues. The CDR3 loop is CASSQRQGARATEAFF. The CDR3 DNA is TGTGCCAGCAGCCAGAGACAGGGGGCGCGGGCCACTGAAGCTTTCTTT.

This chain links TRBV7-2 with TRBJ2-1, with D perhaps matching TRBD1 (5 bases). The CDR3 is 15 residues long. The V end lost 5 bases, the J end lost 7 bases, and 18 bases lay between the germline ends. The germline V gene encodes CDR1 SGHTA and CDR2 FQGNSA. DNA of the CDR3: TGTGCCAGCAGCCTAGGGGTTTTAAACCTGAATGAGCAGTTCTTC. It codes for CASSLGVLNLNEQFF.

In its sample, this clonotype was seen a few times. V gene TRBV29-1 combines with J gene TRBJ2-7, with 7 nucleotides matching TRBD1. Unmatched junction bases numbered 19, after V lost 4 bases and J lost 7 bases. This CDR3 is built from 16 residues. The germline V gene encodes CDR1 SQVTM and CDR2 ANQGSEA. The CDR3 spells CSVALLRTGSMREQYF. The CDR3 bases are TGCAGCGTTGCCCTGTTAAGGACAGGATCTATGAGGGAGCAGTACTTC.

This clonotype occurred a few times. The CDR3 reads CASSLAGLAGLNEQFF. The DNA of the CDR3 is TGCGCCAGCAGCTTGGCGGGACTAGCGGGGTTAAATGAGCAGTTCTTC. The chain recombines TRBV5-1 with TRBJ2-1; 13 bases are shared with TRBD2. V trimming: 0 bases; J trimming: 7 bases; junction bases outside the gene matches: 4. Germline CDR1 SGHRS, CDR2 YFSETQ. This CDR3 has 16 amino acids.

This clonotype occurred many times. The rearrangement uses TRBV29-1 and TRBJ2-1; 7 bases match TRBD1. CDR1 and CDR2 from the germline V gene are SQVTM and ANQGSEA. The V gene end was trimmed by 4 bases and the J gene end by 2 bases; junction bases not matched to a gene: 2. This CDR3 is 13 amino acids long. CDR3 sequence reads: CSVGQGAYNEQFF. In DNA, the CDR3 is TGCAGCGTTGGACAGGGCGCCTACAATGAGCAGTTCTTC.

There are a few counts of this clonotype. The rearrangement uses TRBV12-3 or TRBV12-4 and TRBJ2-7; 12 bases fit TRBD1. The V segment lost 7 bases and the J segment 6 bases; nucleotides outside the gene matches: 13. CDR3 length: 16 residues. CDR3 DNA sequence: TGTGCCAGCACCGTCACCGGGACAGGGGGCACGGTCGAGCAGTACTTC. Translation: CASTVTGTGGTVEQYF.

V gene TRBV12-3 or TRBV12-4 combines with J gene TRBJ1-5; 9 bases align to TRBD1. V lost 5 bases and J lost 1; bases outside the gene matches: 6. The CDR3 has 16 residues. CDR3 amino acids: CASSVGTGTSNQPQHF. The CDR3 nucleotides read TGTGCCAGCAGTGTAGGGACAGGGACGAGCAATCAGCCCCAGCATTTT.